These T cell receptor beta chains were read from a single sample in a study of cytomegalovirus exposure and HLA in healthy donors. The data were produced by immunoSEQ multiplex PCR, yet TCRdb's version contains in-frame clones alone and is incomplete. The sample records over 150,000 clones, about 80% being singletons. The source material was PBMCs. The receptor set was obtained from a girl aged 5-17 years in good health and CMV-seropositive. The CDR3 runs from the conserved cysteine through the conserved F or W. D genes are given only for firm matches. The size field is filled for only some rows; it gives once, few, many or a size class.

j_gene: TRBJ2-7; abundance: NA; v_gene: TRBV5-1; d_gene: NA; CDR3nt: TGCGCCAGCAGCTTGGTCGGAGAAGTTACCTACGAGCAGTACTTC; CDR3aa: CASSLVGEVTYEQYF
j_gene: TRBJ2-2; abundance: NA; v_gene: TRBV7-8; d_gene: NA; CDR3nt: TGTGCCAGCAGCTTAGTTTCCCCCGGGGGAACGAGGGGAAGCGGGGAGCTGTTTTTT; CDR3aa: CASSLVSPGGTRGSGELFF
j_gene: TRBJ1-5; abundance: NA; v_gene: TRBV2; d_gene: NA; CDR3nt: TGTGCCAGCAGTGAACAGGAGGTCGATCAGCCCCAGCATTTT; CDR3aa: CASSEQEVDQPQHF
j_gene: TRBJ2-1; abundance: NA; v_gene: TRBV2; d_gene: TRBD2; CDR3nt: TGTGCCAGCACCAAGAAGACGGCGGGAGTGGATTGGAGTGAGCAGTTCTTC; CDR3aa: CASTKKTAGVDWSEQFF
j_gene: TRBJ2-5; abundance: NA; v_gene: TRBV5-1; d_gene: NA; CDR3nt: TGCGCCAGCAAGGGGGGGTACCAAGAGACCCAGTACTTC; CDR3aa: CASKGGYQETQYF
j_gene: TRBJ2-7; abundance: NA; v_gene: TRBV21-1; d_gene: NA; CDR3nt: TGTGCCAGCAGCAACCCCCCACAGGGCGTTTTCCCGTACTTC; CDR3aa: CASSNPPQGVFPYF
j_gene: TRBJ1-1; abundance: NA; v_gene: TRBV6-5; d_gene: NA; CDR3nt: TGTGCCAGCAGCCCACAGGGGAACACTGAAGCTTTCTTT; CDR3aa: CASSPQGNTEAFF
j_gene: TRBJ2-7; abundance: NA; v_gene: TRBV20-1; d_gene: NA; CDR3nt: TGCAGTGCTCTCCGACAGGACGAGCAGTACTTC; CDR3aa: CSALRQDEQYF
j_gene: TRBJ2-7; abundance: once; v_gene: TRBV11-2; d_gene: TRBD1; CDR3nt: TGTGCCAGCAGCTTAAGGGACAGAACCTCCGAGCAGTACTTC; CDR3aa: CASSLRDRTSEQYF
j_gene: TRBJ1-5; abundance: NA; v_gene: TRBV6-1; d_gene: TRBD1; CDR3nt: TGTGCCAGCACCCGGACAGGGGGTCAGCCCCAGCATTTT; CDR3aa: CASTRTGGQPQHF
j_gene: TRBJ2-1; abundance: NA; v_gene: TRBV19; d_gene: NA; CDR3nt: TGTGCCAGTAGTATTTTGGCTAGCGCCGGCAATGAGCAGTTCTTC; CDR3aa: CASSILASAGNEQFF